This T cell receptor beta chain emerged from a study of T cell repertoires in cytomegalovirus infection. Study overall: CMV infection together with matching HLA type was indicated by public TCR beta signatures. General study findings and limits: In two of eight donors, the top clonotype was HLA-C-restricted CMV-specific. CMV carriers having the relevant HLA were flagged by cumulative public TCR beta family frequency.

A remark on this clonotype: Its specificity is unknown.

TCRdb re-called the reads with MiXCR, one entry per CDR3 protein. The sample lists some 940,000 distinct CDR3 sequences; roughly a third were seen once. The CDR3 loop spans 16 amino acids. V was clipped by 4 bases and J by 6 bases; unmatched bases: 11. Germline CDR1 is SGDLS and CDR2 is YYNGEE. The sample here was cultured CD8+ T cells from PBMCs, taken from culture after CMV antigen stimulation. This receptor was taken from a human donor in good health (CMV status not recorded). Some clones in this sample may be carry-over from other donors' samples. The chain employs TRBV9 and TRBJ2-2; 8 nucleotides match TRBD1. CDR3 nucleotide sequence: TGTGCCAGCAGCTTCCGGACAGGGTCGGCCGCCGGGGAGCTGTTTTTT. Its protein is CASSFRTGSAAGELFF.